Listed below are T cell receptor beta chains from one sample, sequenced in a study of blood T cell repertoires in COVID-19. Profiling relied on immunoSEQ multiplex PCR, and the TCRdb table lists in-frame clones only, not all of them. There are fewer than 120,000 clones in the sample; 88% occur only once, and 3% to 3.5% lies in the top ten. The source material was peripheral blood. These receptors were taken from a woman between 50 and 59 years old with acute or convalescent COVID-19. Both conserved end residues are part of each CDR3.

v_call | cdr3_aa
TRBV6-5 | CASSRGEGEQFF
TRBV19 | CASSIRTSGPYNEQFF
TRBV28 | CASLQGFGNSPLHF
TRBV6-5 | CASSLGLASDEQFF
TRBV18 | CASSPGREQPQHF
TRBV18 | CASSYAQGQPQHF
TRBV18 | CASSPGLLKGGTEAFF
TRBV11-2 | CASRRLAGVYEQYF
TRBV27 | CASSFLAGGSGNEQFF
TRBV7-9 | CASTQGESNTGELFF
TRBV6-5 | CASSFRGANVLTF
TRBV11-3 | CASSEGRRERYNEQFF
TRBV5-1 | CASSLGQGNEKLFF
TRBV6-6 | CASSPLGRALSGETQYF
TRBV3-1/TRBV3-2 | CASSQGGGRSYGYTF
TRBV27 | CASSSWTGVEKLFF
TRBV11-2 | CASSSRTGLAANNEQFF
TRBV5-8 | CASSFSGGGGAGANVLTF
TRBV28 | CASSQLAGGVEQFF
TRBV5-6 | CASRRTGVETQYF
TRBV7-9 | CASSLSVTEAFF
TRBV18 | CASSPIRGPKADTQYF
TRBV28 | CASSLIGSRTEAFF
TRBV6-1 | CASSVRSGGSVYYGYTF
TRBV18 | CASSPRGESDTQYF
TRBV20-1 | CSAPGGPGYTF
TRBV27 | CASSLGDRINQPQHF
TRBV28 | CASSDWGGDGYTF
TRBV19 | CASSSWTGGNQPQHF
TRBV19 | CASSIQGGQNTQYF
TRBV7-9 | CASSHPSGRNEQFF
TRBV18 | CASSLQGWGGYTF
TRBV7-9 | CASSLGGSSYNSPLHF
TRBV4-2 | CASSQDGQREETQYF
TRBV5-1 | CASSETTGGSYNEQFF
TRBV10-3 | CAISARTGHSPLHF
TRBV11-2 | CASSLGTNTGLETQYF
TRBV2 | CASSELYRGSNQPQHF
TRBV5-1 | CASSGGLAVYNEQFF
TRBV6-5 | CASSNRVHNEQFF
TRBV3-1/TRBV3-2 | CASSQFPSSGPYQETQYF
TRBV4-2 | CASSQDPGPSGANVLTF
TRBV10-1 | CASITSGTKTQYF
TRBV7-6 | CASSLSTGDTYEQYF
TRBV5-1 | CASSLGANYGYTF
TRBV7-2 | CASSFATGATGELFF
TRBV7-9 | CASSAPQGRNEKLFF
TRBV13 | CASSLAGDFEQFF
TRBV9 | CASSATGGGNQPQHF
TRBV5-8 | CASKRIAGVFEQFF
TRBV7-2 | CASSLEQLNTEAFF
TRBV3-1/TRBV3-2 | CASSRIARGEGYGYTF
TRBV28 | CASTSGTGPNYGYTF
TRBV20-1 | CSASLSSSLAPQYF
TRBV14 | CASSRTGGFGETQYF
TRBV7-9 | CASSLWTSDQETQYF
TRBV30 | CAWSVLGYVGYTF
TRBV11-3 | CASSPEAGGPVAGGELFF
TRBV5-1 | CASSLGPSVAGELFF